One T cell receptor (beta chain) is described in this entry. Its antigen is as yet unknown. This CDR3 comprises 15 residues. V shed 10 bases and J 7 bases; nucleotides not matched to a gene: 12. The germline CDR1 and CDR2 sequences are MNHNY and SVGAGI (reference sequence). One entry per CDR3 protein, called by TCRdb with MiXCR from the reads. Among more than 650,000 distinct CDR3 sequences listed, 35% to 45% were seen once. This specimen comes from a study of T cell repertoires in cytomegalovirus infection. Across the study: CMV infection and matching HLA type were both indicated by public TCR beta signatures. Broader study findings: Pooled public TCR beta family frequency picked out CMV carriers with the relevant HLA. It was HLA-C-restricted CMV-specific TCR beta clonotypes that dominated the response ex vivo.

The V gene is TRBV6-6, the J gene TRBJ2-1; 11 bases are a match to TRBD2. The clonotype was recovered from a human donor in good health (CMV status not recorded). Some clones in this sample may be carry-over from other donors' samples. Sequenced material: PBMCs. The CDR3 DNA follows: TGTGCCACCACTAATAGCGGGAGGGCCCTAAATGAGCAGTTCTTC. Translated: CATTNSGRALNEQFF.